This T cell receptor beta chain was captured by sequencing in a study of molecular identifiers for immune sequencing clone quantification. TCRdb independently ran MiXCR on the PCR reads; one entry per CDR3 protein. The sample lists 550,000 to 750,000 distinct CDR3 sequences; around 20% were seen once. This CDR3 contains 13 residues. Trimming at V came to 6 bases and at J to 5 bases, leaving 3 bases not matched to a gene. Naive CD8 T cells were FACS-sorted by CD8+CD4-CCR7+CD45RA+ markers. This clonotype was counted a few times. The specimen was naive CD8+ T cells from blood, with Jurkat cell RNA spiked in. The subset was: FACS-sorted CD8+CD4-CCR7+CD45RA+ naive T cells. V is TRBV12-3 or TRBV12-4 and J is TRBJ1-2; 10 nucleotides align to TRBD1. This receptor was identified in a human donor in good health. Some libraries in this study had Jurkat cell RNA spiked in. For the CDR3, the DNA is TGTGCCAGCAGGGACAGGGGGGAATATGGCTACACCTTC. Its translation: CASRDRGEYGYTF.